Described below is a single T cell receptor (beta chain) sequence and its context. Its antigen is still unknown. This record belongs to a study of shared clonotypes between healthy human individuals. Findings and limits, study-wide: Memory subsets generally showed smaller estimated richness than naive subsets did. Naive CD4 clonotype sharing across several donors was about 5%.

Several immunoSEQ 96-well plates shared each subset's DNA, each plate a replicate. Libraries were prepared by immunoSEQ multiplex PCR; TCRdb keeps only in-frame clonotypes and omits some of them. The table has approximately 500,000 clones, about 96% seen once. Germline V gene sequence: CDR1 SEHNR, CDR2 FQNEAQ (reference sequence). V was clipped by 5 bases and J by 0 bases, with 10 bases between them. This CDR3 is built from 14 residues. The sample was naive CD4+ T cells sorted from blood. Subset noted: CD45RA+ positively selected. The origin of this receptor is a woman aged 30 to 39 in good health. The chain links TRBV7-9 to TRBJ2-5; no clear D. CDR3 residues: CASSRISYQETQYF. CDR3 DNA: TGTGCCAGCAGCCGAATTTCTTACCAAGAGACCCAGTACTTC. The full variable domain, in which reference TRBV7-9 and TRBJ2-5 provide the parts outside the CDR3, is DTGVSQNPRHKITKRGQNVTFRCDPISEHNRLYWYRQTLGQGPEFLTYFQNEAQLEKSRLLSDRFSAERPKGSFSTLEIQRTEQGDSAMYLCASSRISYQETQYFGPGTRLLVL.